The 4 T cell receptor beta chains in this list originate from one sample, sequenced in a study of shared clonotypes between healthy human individuals. Assay: immunoSEQ multiplex PCR; the TCRdb copy retains only in-frame clones and omits some. The sample lists some 500,000 clones; 95% to 97% were seen once. The sequencing sample was made of naive CD4+ T cells sorted from blood. Subset meaning: CD45RA+ positively selected. These receptors originate from a woman younger than 45 in good health.

A single count supports this clone. The chain couples TRBV30 to TRBJ1-3; no clear D. Trimming removed 1 base from V and 4 bases from J, with 11 bases in between. The CDR3 extends over 14 amino acids. From germline, CDR1 is GTSNPN and CDR2 SVGIG (reference sequence). The CDR3 region is CAWSGRVFGNTIYF. The CDR3 DNA reads as TGTGCCTGGAGTGGCCGGGTCTTCGGAAACACCATATATTTT.

This chain connects TRBV7-2 to TRBJ2-1; D is unclear. Germline CDR1 is SGHTA and CDR2 is FQGNSA. Between the trimmed V and J ends, which lost 2 bases and 4 bases, there was a span of 9 bases. The CDR3 totals 14 residues. CDR3 DNA sequence: TGTGCCAGCAGCTTACTCGGTTTTTACAATGAGCAGTTCTTC. It translates to CASSLLGFYNEQFF.

The chain is built from TRBV27 and TRBJ1-2; D may be TRBD1 (5 bases). The germline V gene has CDR1 MNHEY and CDR2 SMNVEV (reference sequence). The V end lost 1 base, the J end lost 4 bases, and 16 bases lay between the germline ends. The CDR3 is 16 residues long. The CDR3 coding sequence is TGTGCCAGCAGTTTATTCCCCGGGGGGGGACTCTATGGCTACACCTTC. Protein sequence: CASSLFPGGGLYGYTF.

The rearrangement joins TRBV5-1 to TRBJ1-1; TRBD1 matches 9 bases. Trimming at V came to 2 bases and at J to 5 bases, leaving 4 bases not matched to a gene. CDR1 is SGHRS, CDR2 YFSETQ, per germline. The CDR3 is made up of 14 amino acids. The DNA for the CDR3 is TGCGCCAGCAGCTTACCGACAGGGGGTACTGAAGCTTTCTTT. This sequence encodes CASSLPTGGTEAFF.